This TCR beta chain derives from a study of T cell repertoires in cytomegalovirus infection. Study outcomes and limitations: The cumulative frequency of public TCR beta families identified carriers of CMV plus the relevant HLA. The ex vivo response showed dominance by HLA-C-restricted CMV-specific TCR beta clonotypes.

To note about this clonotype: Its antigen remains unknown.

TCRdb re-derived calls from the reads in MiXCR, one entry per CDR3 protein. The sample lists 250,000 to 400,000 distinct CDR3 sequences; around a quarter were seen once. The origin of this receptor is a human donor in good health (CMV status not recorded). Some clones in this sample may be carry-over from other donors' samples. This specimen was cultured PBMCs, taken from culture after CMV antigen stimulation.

CDR3 amino acids: CASSRQGAPARLHNEQYF. CDR3 coding DNA: TGTGCCAGCAGTCGACAGGGGGCCCCGGCCCGCCTGCACAATGAGCAGTACTTC. V and J are TRBV25-1 and TRBJ2-1, with 10 bases fitting TRBD1. The end of the DNA fits TRBJ2-7 better, so the J call may be wrong. The CDR3 is 18 amino acids. Germline loops: CDR1 MGHDK, CDR2 SYGVNS.